This T cell receptor beta chain derives from a study of T-cell reconstitution after alpha-beta-depleted transplantation in children. This clonotype was counted ten times or more. The CDR3 sequence is 14 residues long. Trimming pared 4 bases from V and 7 bases from J, leaving 13 bases between. Germline CDR1 is MNHEY and CDR2 is SVGAGI. Preparation of the TCRbeta library used unique molecular identifiers. TCRdb called the PCR reads again in MiXCR, with one record for every CDR3 protein. The sample carries 250,000 to 300,000 distinct CDR3 sequences, about a tenth recorded once. Sequencing was performed on PBMCs from the stem cell graft donor, taken from the stem cell graft. The clonotype comes from a human donor who donated a stem cell graft to a child with SCID. This rearrangement joins TRBV6-5 to TRBJ2-2; the D is unclear. The CDR3 nucleotides are TGTGCCAGCAGTTCGCACGCCGAGTTCGGGGAGCTGTTTTTT. The encoded protein is CASSSHAEFGELFF.